Given below is one T cell receptor (beta chain) in context. This clone showed up just once. It has no known antigen specificity. Nothing much larger sits one base from this clone, and base qualities are not available. The data belong to a study of long-term antiretroviral therapy in people with HIV (dated by TCRdb to 2021 to 2024). Regarding the complete study: The earliest samples were collected about a decade before the 2015 WHO recommendation for immediate ART, when ART was typically delayed until CD4 counts fell. A retrospective serial study tested whether ART initiation and durable HIV suppression were associated with changes in peripheral blood TRB repertoire composition and diversity. The cohort contributed 150 to 200 cryopreserved PBMC samples from 30 adults with confirmed HIV infection, collected serially over a mean of about 6 years (range 1-12). Of the roughly 30 participants with HIV, approximately twelve were female. No cross-contamination during QIAcube processing turned up in test extractions that ran a monoclonal T-cell line alongside 30 to 40 polyclonal samples. Study-wide findings and limitations: Expanded TRB clones identified before ART initiation dominated the repertoire across all time points, though the dominance fluctuated and decreased in many PLHIV after ART. Inferences about post-ART repertoire changes were limited because no data were available on ART adherence, viral resistance or therapy changes. CDR3 length ranges in HIV repertoires were narrower than in controls, and network structure suggested an antigen-experienced repertoire with only a slight naive shift after ART. A significant increase in TRB diversity was found to be associated with ART initiation, although TRB diversity was observed to remain significantly below that of transplant donor controls even after long-term ART. Because PBMC availability was limited, only the TCR beta chain was sequenced, with no alpha chain pairing. The samples span the years 2004 to 2017, and the ART regimens used at that time may not be as effective as current regimens. Unsorted PBMC were profiled instead of sorted CD4+ and CD8+ T cells because pre-ART samples had limited cell numbers.

To be included, a participant needed at least one PBMC sample from before ART initiation plus at least two post-ART samples. Every participant with HIV received treatment in the United States of America. Cryopreserved samples of roughly 0.85-11 million PBMC were thawed and washed before DNA extraction. At the time of the earliest PBMC sample for each participant with HIV, ages ranged from 23 to 54 years. PBMC samples were contributed by each participant from 1-4 timepoints before ART initiation and 2-8 timepoints after ART initiation, with a median of 7 samples. Serial HIV viral load, CD4+ T-cell count, ART history and demographic data were obtained for every participant. A Qiagen kit on a QIAcube was used to extract genomic DNA from unsorted PBMC, with samples processed in batches of 12. V is pared back by 3 bases and J by 4 bases, with 15 bases lying between the germline termini. Its CDR3 holds 15 amino acids, cysteine through phenylalanine. The only DNA kept is the CDR3, 45 bases in frame from the first base. The germline V gene (reference sequence) sets CDR1 to MNHEY and CDR2 to SMNVEV.

The immunoSEQ hsTCRB v3.0 assay was used at survey level resolution to sequence the TRB variable region. The target sequencing depth for TRB was about 40,000-55,000 T-cell genomes per sample. Pooled TRB libraries were sequenced on an Illumina MiSeq with a v3 150-cycle kit. In the source study's methods: Repertoire analysis was run in R within a reproducible Nextflow workflow that covered QC, data transformation and analysis. LymphoSeq2, an R package for exploring AIRR-Seq data, was used to implement the custom analyses. After excluding several samples that yielded fewer than 5000 total TRB sequences, approximately 180 HIV repertoires remained for analysis. Of the roughly 190 retained HIV repertoires, about 61 were collected before and under 150 after ART initiation. Repertoires were downsampled to 5000 TRB nucleotide sequences, and summary statistics were averaged over 100 downsampling iterations. TRB sequences were retained for analysis only if CDR3 regions of at least seven amino acids were present. Diversity was measured with a Shannon entropy-derived clonality score and the Gini coefficient. Repertoire networks linked the top 5000 CDR3 amino acid sequences whenever two sequences differed by an edit distance of one. Antigen specificity groups and MHC restriction were predicted for TRB CDR3 amino acid sequences with GLIPH2. To flag known CMV, EBV, HIV or tissue antigen associations, CDR3 amino acid sequences were matched against VDJdb and McPAS-TCR. Pre-ART, post-ART and control groups were compared with Wilcoxon signed-rank tests and Holm-Bonferroni correction. Sourced from immuneACCESS, this table was stored by TCRdb with only in-frame sequences that have V and J called. A share of the clones is absent; for the studies checked, an unresolved V gene accounts for under half, and the remainder has no known explanation. V, J and clone size were drawn from that table, and D and trimming were deduced from the DNA. Counted in this sample were approximately 10,000 clones; over 65% of them appeared once. The ten largest clonotypes hold 10% to 15% of the sample.

The chain employs TRBV27 and TRBJ1-1; TRBD1 could be the D gene, as 5 bases match. The sample was unsorted PBMCs, taken less than 3.3 years before starting antiretroviral therapy. This clonotype was sampled from a man between 35 and 55 years old with HIV. The CDR3 in this case is CASSFGATSGTEAFF. The DNA reads as follows: TGTGCCAGCAGTTTTGGGGCAACATCAGGCACTGAAGCTTTCTTT.